The T cell receptor (beta chain) under discussion was sequenced for a study of blood T cell repertoires in COVID-19. As processed by the authors: Estimated nucleated cell counts came from reference gene primer amplification. Profiling relied on immunoSEQ multiplex PCR, and the TCRdb table lists in-frame clones only, not all of them. V, J and clone size derive from that table, while D and trimming were established from the DNA sequence. The sample includes more than 40,000 clones, roughly nine tenths seen only once; the top ten take 15% to 20%. The ends lost 5 bases at V and 4 bases at J; junction bases unmatched: 13. Germline V lookup: CDR1 MNHEY, CDR2 SMNVEV (reference sequence). This CDR3 is 16 amino acids long. This clone was observed a single time.

The chain is built from TRBV27 and TRBJ1-1; 7 bases map to TRBD1. The clonotype was recovered from a man aged 60 to 75 with active or convalescent COVID-19. Sequencing input: peripheral blood. The CDR3 DNA sequence: TGTGCCAGCAGTCAACGACAGGGATGGGATAGCACTGAAGCTTTCTTT. As protein: CASSQRQGWDSTEAFF.